The rows below give T cell receptor beta chains drawn from one sample of a study of cytomegalovirus exposure and HLA in healthy donors. Assay used: immunoSEQ multiplex PCR; TCRdb lists only in-frame clones, some missing. Seen here are 140,000 or so clones, roughly 90% observed once, and the top ten hold 3.5% to 5%. Input material: PBMCs. Every receptor here comes from a man younger than 35 in good health and CMV-seropositive. Both conserved end residues are part of each CDR3. A D gene is named only where the DNA matches it firmly. A clone size is listed for some rows: how often the clone was seen (once, few, many), or a class if it is expanded.

j_call d_call v_call clone_size cdr3_aa cdr3_nt
TRBJ1-1 . TRBV18 . CASSPPNSEDTEAFF TGTGCCAGCTCACCACCTAACAGTGAAGACACTGAAGCTTTCTTT
TRBJ1-4 TRBD1 TRBV5-1 . CASSKNRGSNEKLFF TGCGCCAGCAGCAAAAACAGGGGGTCTAATGAAAAACTGTTTTTT
TRBJ1-2 . TRBV27 . CASSPLDSSSDYGYTF TGTGCCAGCAGTCCTCTCGACAGTAGTAGTGACTATGGCTACACCTTC
TRBJ2-7 TRBD1 TRBV5-1 . CASNPGTEAYEQYF TGCGCCAGCAACCCCGGGACAGAAGCCTACGAGCAGTACTTC
TRBJ2-7 TRBD1 TRBV5-1 once CASSLVGGQQEQYF TGCGCCAGCAGCTTGGTAGGGGGACAGCAGGAGCAGTACTTC
TRBJ2-1 . TRBV7-4 . CASSLVRGRGSEQFF TGTGCCAGCAGCTTAGTTAGGGGCAGGGGATCTGAGCAGTTCTTC
TRBJ1-2 . TRBV9 . CASSSAPGQVGYTF TGTGCCAGCAGCTCTGCTCCGGGACAAGTAGGCTACACCTTC
TRBJ1-1 . TRBV6-5 . CASRTGGIWTEAFF TGTGCCAGCAGAACCGGGGGAATTTGGACTGAAGCTTTCTTT
TRBJ1-1 . TRBV5-1 . CASSPGLPEAFF TGCGCCAGCAGCCCAGGGTTGCCTGAAGCTTTCTTT
TRBJ2-1 TRBD1 TRBV9 . CASSVVGQEYNEQFF TGTGCCAGCAGCGTAGTGGGACAGGAGTACAATGAGCAGTTCTTC
TRBJ1-1 . TRBV30 . CAWSAYFMNTEAFF TGTGCCTGGAGTGCGTATTTTATGAACACTGAAGCTTTCTTT
TRBJ2-5 TRBD2 TRBV9 . CASSVAAGTQETQYF TGTGCCAGCAGCGTAGCAGCGGGGACGCAAGAGACCCAGTACTTC
TRBJ1-5 . TRBV6-1 . CASSEVQPQHF TGTGCCAGCAGTGAAGTACAGCCCCAGCATTTT
TRBJ1-2 TRBD1 TRBV27 few CASSLYQGANYGYTF TGTGCCAGCAGTTTGTACCAGGGGGCTAACTATGGCTACACCTTC
TRBJ2-1 . TRBV27 . CASGVALFF TGTGCCAGCGGAGTAGCACTGTTCTTC
TRBJ1-6 . TRBV5-4 . CASSRDNLNSPLHF TGTGCCAGCAGTCGGGACAATCTAAATTCACCCCTCCACTTT
TRBJ1-6 TRBD1 TRBV14 . CASSRLDRDNSPLHF TGTGCCAGCAGCCGCCTAGACAGGGACAATTCACCCCTCCACTTT
TRBJ1-4 . TRBV27 . CASSLIIGGRGGSEKLFF TGTGCCAGCAGTTTAATTATCGGGGGAAGGGGGGGTAGTGAAAAACTGTTTTTT
TRBJ1-2 . TRBV6-1 . CASSEGRHIGPYGYTF TGTGCCAGCAGTGAAGGGCGACACATCGGCCCCTATGGCTACACCTTC
TRBJ2-7 . TRBV20-1 . CSATKTRGQYF TGCAGTGCTACTAAAACCAGGGGGCAGTACTTC
TRBJ2-3 TRBD2 TRBV7-2 . CASSLWGLADSTDTQYF TGTGCCAGCAGCTTATGGGGACTAGCGGATAGCACAGATACGCAGTATTTT
TRBJ1-1 . TRBV11-2 . CASSFAGNTEAFF TGTGCCAGCAGCTTTGCAGGGAACACTGAAGCTTTCTTT
TRBJ2-4 . TRBV30 once CAWSPGGTVQYF TGTGCCTGGAGTCCAGGGGGGACGGTTCAGTACTTC
TRBJ1-5 TRBD1 TRBV12-5 . CASAGGAGNQPQHF TGTGCTAGTGCAGGGGGCGCCGGCAATCAGCCCCAGCATTTT
TRBJ1-2 . TRBV27 once CASRGSESVYGYTF TGTGCCTCCAGGGGAAGTGAATCCGTCTATGGCTACACCTTC
TRBJ1-1 TRBD1 TRBV12-5 . CASGPPGQVLMNTEAFF TGTGCTAGTGGCCCTCCGGGACAGGTGCTCATGAACACTGAAGCTTTCTTT
TRBJ2-7 . TRBV9 . CASSASAREQYF TGTGCCAGCAGCGCATCCGCCCGGGAGCAGTACTTC
TRBJ1-1 TRBD1 TRBV10-3 . CAINQGENTEAFF TGTGCCATCAATCAGGGGGAGAACACTGAAGCTTTCTTT
TRBJ2-2 TRBD2 TRBV6-6 . CASSRSGGANTGELFF TGTGCCAGCAGCCGGAGCGGGGGGGCAAACACCGGGGAGCTGTTTTTT
TRBJ1-2 TRBD1 TRBV6-1 . CASRDAMDRGGGYTF TGTGCCAGCAGGGATGCCATGGACAGGGGTGGTGGCTACACCTTC
TRBJ1-3 . TRBV12-5 . CASGSGIISGNTIYF TGTGCTAGTGGTTCGGGGATAATCTCTGGAAACACCATATATTTT
TRBJ1-4 . TRBV6-1 . CASSKYRAENEKLFF TGTGCCAGCAGTAAATACAGGGCAGAGAATGAAAAACTGTTTTTT
TRBJ2-3 TRBD1 TRBV7-9 . CASSWTGRSREDTQYF TGTGCCAGCAGCTGGACAGGGAGGTCAAGGGAAGATACGCAGTATTTT
TRBJ2-1 . TRBV27 . CASSWSRYNEQFF TGTGCCAGCAGTTGGAGTCGCTACAATGAGCAGTTCTTC
TRBJ1-2 . TRBV19 . CASSLEPGEHYGYTF TGTGCCAGTAGTTTGGAACCAGGGGAACACTATGGCTACACCTTC
TRBJ1-2 TRBD1 TRBV20-1 . CSADRGNGYTF TGCAGTGCTGACAGGGGGAACGGCTACACCTTC
TRBJ2-5 TRBD2 TRBV28 . CASSPMGAGSQETQYF TGTGCCAGCAGTCCAATGGGAGCGGGGTCCCAAGAGACCCAGTACTTC
TRBJ1-1 . TRBV7-9 . CASSLSLENTEAFF TGTGCCAGCAGCTTAAGCCTCGAGAACACTGAAGCTTTCTTT
TRBJ1-1 . TRBV30 . CAWNPTYRDTEAFF TGTGCCTGGAATCCCACATACAGGGACACTGAAGCTTTCTTT
TRBJ2-3 . TRBV6-4 . CASSDNSGLTDTQYF TGTGCCAGCAGTGACAATAGCGGCCTCACAGATACGCAGTATTTT
TRBJ1-1 . TRBV19 . CASSIPGQGNTEAFF TGTGCCAGTAGTATACCTGGGCAGGGGAACACTGAAGCTTTCTTT
TRBJ2-3 TRBD2 TRBV30 few CAWSDGLAGGDTQYF TGTGCCTGGAGCGACGGACTAGCGGGGGGAGATACGCAGTATTTT
TRBJ2-3 TRBD2 TRBV6-5 . CASSLGDYHLTDTQYF TGTGCCAGCAGTTTGGGGGACTACCACCTCACAGATACGCAGTATTTT
TRBJ1-2 TRBD1 TRBV27 once CASRPQGQSRLYGYTF TGTGCCAGCAGGCCTCAGGGACAGTCCCGTCTCTATGGCTACACCTTC
TRBJ2-1 . TRBV29-1 once CSVERRVSYNEQFF TGCAGCGTTGAACGGCGGGTCTCCTACAATGAGCAGTTCTTC
TRBJ1-2 . TRBV7-8 . CASSPVGGRNYGYTF TGTGCCAGCAGCCCGGTGGGGGGGCGCAACTATGGCTACACCTTC
TRBJ2-7 . TRBV27 few CASSFGRGYEQYF TGTGCCAGCAGTTTCGGCAGGGGCTACGAGCAGTACTTC
TRBJ2-1 TRBD1 TRBV7-9 . CASSADRAAQFF TGTGCCAGCAGCGCCGACAGGGCGGCGCAGTTCTTC